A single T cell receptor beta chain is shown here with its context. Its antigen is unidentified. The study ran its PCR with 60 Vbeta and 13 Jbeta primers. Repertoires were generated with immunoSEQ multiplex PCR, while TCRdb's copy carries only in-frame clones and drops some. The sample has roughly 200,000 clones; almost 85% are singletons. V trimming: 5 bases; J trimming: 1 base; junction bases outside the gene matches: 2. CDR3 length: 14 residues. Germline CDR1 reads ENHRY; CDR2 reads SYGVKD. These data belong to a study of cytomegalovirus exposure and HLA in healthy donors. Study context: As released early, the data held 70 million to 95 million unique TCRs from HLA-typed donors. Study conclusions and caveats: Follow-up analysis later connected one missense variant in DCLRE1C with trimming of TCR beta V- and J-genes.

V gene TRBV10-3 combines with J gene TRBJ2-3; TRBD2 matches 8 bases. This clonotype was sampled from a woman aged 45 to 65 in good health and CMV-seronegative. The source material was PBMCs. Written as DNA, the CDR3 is TGTGCCATCAGTTCGGGACTAGGCACAGATACGCAGTATTTT. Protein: CAISSGLGTDTQYF.